The rows below give T cell receptor beta chains drawn from one sample of a study of blood T cell repertoires in COVID-19. Measured with immunoSEQ multiplex PCR; TCRdb has only the in-frame clones, and not every one. The sample includes around 330,000 clones, roughly 90% seen only once; the top ten take 2% to 3%. The source material was PBMCs or T cells enriched from blood (not recorded which). The receptors originated from a man aged 55 to 69 who had recovered from COVID-19. The CDR3 runs from the conserved cysteine through the conserved F or W. The D gene is left open where the match is weak. Size values are once, few and many counts, or a class for expanded clones, and some rows have none.

V gene: TRBV27; clone size: once; J gene: TRBJ1-6; D gene: .; CDR3 DNA: TGTGCCAGCAAACGAAGGAGCGGTGTCAACAATTCACCCCTCCACTTT; CDR3 protein: CASKRRSGVNNSPLHF
V gene: TRBV5-6; clone size: .; J gene: TRBJ2-3; D gene: .; CDR3 DNA: TGTGCCAGCAGCCCCGGAGGCATTACTAGCACAGATACGCAGTATTTT; CDR3 protein: CASSPGGITSTDTQYF
V gene: TRBV18; clone size: .; J gene: TRBJ2-7; D gene: TRBD1; CDR3 DNA: TGTGCCAGCTCCCCGCGTCCCAGGACAGGGGGCGCCGAGCAGTACTTC; CDR3 protein: CASSPRPRTGGAEQYF
V gene: TRBV27; clone size: .; J gene: TRBJ2-1; D gene: TRBD2; CDR3 DNA: TGTGCCAGCAGTTTCTTCGCGGGAGGGCCCAATGAGCAGTTCTTC; CDR3 protein: CASSFFAGGPNEQFF
V gene: TRBV7-9; clone size: once; J gene: TRBJ1-3; D gene: TRBD1; CDR3 DNA: TGTGCCAGTTGGGACAGGGGGCGATCGGGAAACACCATATATTTT; CDR3 protein: CASWDRGRSGNTIYF
V gene: TRBV24-1; clone size: once; J gene: TRBJ1-5; D gene: .; CDR3 DNA: TGTGCCACCGGGGGGGGGAAGGGGATGATGGGCAATCAGCCCCAGCATTTT; CDR3 protein: CATGGGKGMMGNQPQHF
V gene: TRBV7-9; clone size: .; J gene: TRBJ1-6; D gene: TRBD1; CDR3 DNA: TGTGCCAGCAGCCCGGTGGACAGGGGTCCGAATTCACCCCTCCACTTT; CDR3 protein: CASSPVDRGPNSPLHF
V gene: TRBV18; clone size: .; J gene: TRBJ2-5; D gene: .; CDR3 DNA: TGTGCCAGCTCACCACGGAACAGCCAAGAGACCCAGTACTTC; CDR3 protein: CASSPRNSQETQYF
V gene: TRBV24-1; clone size: .; J gene: TRBJ2-5; D gene: .; CDR3 DNA: TGTGCCACCAGTGATATTTCTTCGCGAGAGACCCAGTACTTC; CDR3 protein: CATSDISSRETQYF
V gene: TRBV7-9; clone size: .; J gene: TRBJ1-1; D gene: .; CDR3 DNA: TGTGCCAGCAGCTCCTACAGGTGGAGGGAGGACACTGAAGCTTTCTTT; CDR3 protein: CASSSYRWREDTEAFF
V gene: TRBV5-5; clone size: .; J gene: TRBJ2-5; D gene: TRBD2; CDR3 DNA: TGTGCCAGCAGCTTAGCGGGGGGGACAGAGACCCAGTACTTC; CDR3 protein: CASSLAGGTETQYF
V gene: TRBV7-9; clone size: .; J gene: TRBJ2-1; D gene: TRBD2; CDR3 DNA: TGTGCCAGCGGTTCGACTAGCGGGAGCGTAGGTGAGCAGTTCTTC; CDR3 protein: CASGSTSGSVGEQFF
V gene: TRBV9; clone size: .; J gene: TRBJ2-7; D gene: TRBD2; CDR3 DNA: TGTGCCAGCAGCGCCTCAACCGGGACTAGCGGACCCTACGAGCAGTACTTC; CDR3 protein: CASSASTGTSGPYEQYF
V gene: TRBV20-1; clone size: .; J gene: TRBJ2-7; D gene: .; CDR3 DNA: TGCAGTGCCCAAACGGGCTACGAGCAGTACTTC; CDR3 protein: CSAQTGYEQYF
V gene: TRBV21-1; clone size: few; J gene: TRBJ1-2; D gene: .; CDR3 DNA: TGTGCCAGCAGCAAGGGAGCCGGACAGGGGGTTTATGGCTACACCTTC; CDR3 protein: CASSKGAGQGVYGYTF
V gene: TRBV5-4; clone size: few; J gene: TRBJ2-2; D gene: TRBD1; CDR3 DNA: TGTGCCAGCAGCAAGACAGGGGGCTATAACACCGGGGAGCTGTTTTTT; CDR3 protein: CASSKTGGYNTGELFF
V gene: TRBV5-4; clone size: .; J gene: TRBJ2-7; D gene: .; CDR3 DNA: TGTGCCAGCAGCCCATTACAGGGCTACGAGCAGTACTTC; CDR3 protein: CASSPLQGYEQYF
V gene: TRBV19; clone size: once; J gene: TRBJ1-1; D gene: .; CDR3 DNA: TGTGCCAGTAGTATAGATCGGATCGGTTCGGGGGTACACACTGAAGCTTTCTTT; CDR3 protein: CASSIDRIGSGVHTEAFF
V gene: TRBV7-9; clone size: once; J gene: TRBJ1-4; D gene: TRBD1; CDR3 DNA: TGTGCCAGCAGCTCCAGGGGGCCGGCTAATGAAAAACTGTTTTTT; CDR3 protein: CASSSRGPANEKLFF
V gene: TRBV30; clone size: .; J gene: TRBJ2-1; D gene: .; CDR3 DNA: TGTGCCACCTCGGGGGTACAGGAGCAGTTCTTC; CDR3 protein: CATSGVQEQFF
V gene: TRBV4-1; clone size: .; J gene: TRBJ1-4; D gene: .; CDR3 DNA: TGCGCCAGCAGCGTGAACTCTGCAACTAATGAAAAACTGTTTTTT; CDR3 protein: CASSVNSATNEKLFF
V gene: TRBV7-8; clone size: .; J gene: TRBJ1-5; D gene: TRBD1; CDR3 DNA: TGTGCCAGCAGCCCAACCGACCTTCAGGGGGCACCTTCTCAGCCCCAGCATTTT; CDR3 protein: CASSPTDLQGAPSQPQHF
V gene: TRBV5-1; clone size: .; J gene: TRBJ2-7; D gene: TRBD1; CDR3 DNA: TGCGCCAGCAGCTATCGACAGGGGTTGGGCTACGAGCAGTACTTC; CDR3 protein: CASSYRQGLGYEQYF
V gene: TRBV5-1; clone size: .; J gene: TRBJ2-7; D gene: TRBD1; CDR3 DNA: TGCGCCAGCAGCTTGGCCGGGACAGCCGAGCAGTACTTC; CDR3 protein: CASSLAGTAEQYF
V gene: TRBV3-1/TRBV3-2; clone size: .; J gene: TRBJ2-5; D gene: TRBD2; CDR3 DNA: TGTGCCAGCAGCCACACCGGACTAGCGGAAGAGACCCAGTACTTC; CDR3 protein: CASSHTGLAEETQYF
V gene: TRBV24-1; clone size: .; J gene: TRBJ2-2; D gene: .; CDR3 DNA: TGTGCCACCGAGGCTGGGTCCGGGGTCACCGGGGAGCTGTTTTTT; CDR3 protein: CATEAGSGVTGELFF
V gene: TRBV6-4; clone size: .; J gene: TRBJ1-1; D gene: .; CDR3 DNA: TGTGCCAGCAGTGGAGAAGCGGGCACTGAAGCTTTCTTT; CDR3 protein: CASSGEAGTEAFF
V gene: TRBV30; clone size: .; J gene: TRBJ1-6; D gene: TRBD1; CDR3 DNA: TGTGCCTGGAGTTTTCCGGGACAGAATTCACCCCTCCACTTT; CDR3 protein: CAWSFPGQNSPLHF
V gene: TRBV29-1; clone size: .; J gene: TRBJ1-2; D gene: .; CDR3 DNA: TGCAGCGTTGACCTTGGACAGCTGAACTATGGCTACACCTTC; CDR3 protein: CSVDLGQLNYGYTF
V gene: TRBV9; clone size: once; J gene: TRBJ1-4; D gene: TRBD1; CDR3 DNA: TGTGCCAGCAGTTCCGGGACAGGCGGGGAAAAACTGTTTTTT; CDR3 protein: CASSSGTGGEKLFF
V gene: TRBV6-5; clone size: .; J gene: TRBJ2-7; D gene: .; CDR3 DNA: TGTGCCAGCAGTTACTCTCAGGGGCGTCCTGCCTACGAGCAGTACTTC; CDR3 protein: CASSYSQGRPAYEQYF
V gene: TRBV6-2/TRBV6-3; clone size: .; J gene: TRBJ2-7; D gene: TRBD1; CDR3 DNA: TGTGCCAGCAGTCCCGACAGGGTGAAATCCTACGAGCAGTACTTC; CDR3 protein: CASSPDRVKSYEQYF
V gene: TRBV5-5; clone size: .; J gene: TRBJ2-2; D gene: .; CDR3 DNA: TGTGCCAGCAGCTTGGACAGTTGGAACGGGGAGCTGTTTTTT; CDR3 protein: CASSLDSWNGELFF
V gene: TRBV28; clone size: .; J gene: TRBJ1-2; D gene: TRBD1; CDR3 DNA: TGTGCCAGCAGTTTATTACCCCGGACAGGTTTAGATGGCTACACCTTC; CDR3 protein: CASSLLPRTGLDGYTF
V gene: TRBV7-2; clone size: once; J gene: TRBJ1-4; D gene: TRBD1; CDR3 DNA: TGTGCCAGCAGCTTAGTCAGGGGGATTAATGAAAAACTGTTTTTT; CDR3 protein: CASSLVRGINEKLFF
V gene: TRBV30; clone size: once; J gene: TRBJ1-6; D gene: .; CDR3 DNA: TGTGCCTGGAGTGAGTTGGCGGGTTCACCCCTCCACTTT; CDR3 protein: CAWSELAGSPLHF
V gene: TRBV18; clone size: .; J gene: TRBJ1-1; D gene: .; CDR3 DNA: TGTGCCAGCTCACCGTACGGAGGAAGACCCACTGAAGCTTTCTTT; CDR3 protein: CASSPYGGRPTEAFF
V gene: TRBV7-2; clone size: .; J gene: TRBJ1-2; D gene: TRBD1; CDR3 DNA: TGTGCCAGCAGCGTTCGCCGGGACAGACACTATGGCTACACCTTC; CDR3 protein: CASSVRRDRHYGYTF
V gene: TRBV19; clone size: .; J gene: TRBJ1-4; D gene: .; CDR3 DNA: TGTGCCAGTAGTCCGCAGGAGGCTAATGAAAAACTGTTTTTT; CDR3 protein: CASSPQEANEKLFF
V gene: TRBV4-3; clone size: .; J gene: TRBJ1-1; D gene: .; CDR3 DNA: TGCGCCAGCAGCCAAGATCGTTACAGCCCCGCCTTGGGCACTGAAGCTTTCTTT; CDR3 protein: CASSQDRYSPALGTEAFF
V gene: TRBV5-4; clone size: .; J gene: TRBJ2-1; D gene: .; CDR3 DNA: TGTGCCAGCAGCTTGGTCGGTGGCGGTACCTACAATGAGCAGTTCTTC; CDR3 protein: CASSLVGGGTYNEQFF
V gene: TRBV3-1/TRBV3-2; clone size: once; J gene: TRBJ1-6; D gene: .; CDR3 DNA: TGTGCCAGCAGCCCCCGGGGGGAAGCAAATTCACCCCTCCACTTT; CDR3 protein: CASSPRGEANSPLHF
V gene: TRBV2; clone size: .; J gene: TRBJ1-2; D gene: .; CDR3 DNA: TGTGCCAGCAGGAAGGGACTCGGGGGATCGTATGGCTACACCTTC; CDR3 protein: CASRKGLGGSYGYTF
V gene: TRBV30; clone size: .; J gene: TRBJ2-7; D gene: .; CDR3 DNA: TGTGCCTGGAGAAGGGGAACCTACGAGCAGTACTTC; CDR3 protein: CAWRRGTYEQYF
V gene: TRBV4-1; clone size: .; J gene: TRBJ2-2; D gene: TRBD2; CDR3 DNA: TGCGCCAGCAGCCAAGTGTTAACTAGCGAAAGGAACGGGGAGCTGTTTTTT; CDR3 protein: CASSQVLTSERNGELFF
V gene: TRBV6-5; clone size: .; J gene: TRBJ2-5; D gene: TRBD2; CDR3 DNA: TGTGCCAGCAGTTGGGGCGGGGGGGTTCGAGAGACCCAGTACTTC; CDR3 protein: CASSWGGGVRETQYF
V gene: TRBV9; clone size: .; J gene: TRBJ2-1; D gene: TRBD2; CDR3 DNA: TGTGCCAGCAGCACCCCCCCGACTAGCGTTAGGAATGAGCAGTTCTTC; CDR3 protein: CASSTPPTSVRNEQFF
V gene: TRBV5-1; clone size: .; J gene: TRBJ1-1; D gene: TRBD1; CDR3 DNA: TGCGCCAGCAGCTCACAGGGGGCAGACACTGAAGCTTTCTTT; CDR3 protein: CASSSQGADTEAFF
V gene: TRBV3-1/TRBV3-2; clone size: .; J gene: TRBJ2-7; D gene: .; CDR3 DNA: TGTGCCAGCAGCAGAAACAGAATCTACGAGCAGTACTTC; CDR3 protein: CASSRNRIYEQYF
V gene: TRBV11-3; clone size: .; J gene: TRBJ2-7; D gene: .; CDR3 DNA: TGTGCCAGCAGCTTAGAAGCCCTACTAGGCCGATCCTACGAGCAGTACTTC; CDR3 protein: CASSLEALLGRSYEQYF
V gene: TRBV2; clone size: .; J gene: TRBJ2-3; D gene: .; CDR3 DNA: TGTGCCAGATCCGAGCGGACCCGCACAGATACGCAGTATTTT; CDR3 protein: CARSERTRTDTQYF
V gene: TRBV25-1; clone size: .; J gene: TRBJ2-5; D gene: .; CDR3 DNA: TGTGCCAGCAGTGAAACCGGCAGCGGCCGGCAATCTAAGAGACCCCAGTACTTC; CDR3 protein: CASSETGSGRQSKRPQYF
V gene: TRBV7-9; clone size: once; J gene: TRBJ1-2; D gene: TRBD1; CDR3 DNA: TGTGCCAGCAGCTTGAGGGGGCAAAACTATGGCTACACCTTC; CDR3 protein: CASSLRGQNYGYTF
V gene: TRBV19; clone size: once; J gene: TRBJ1-2; D gene: .; CDR3 DNA: TGTGCCAGTAGTAGGCAGGCCTCATCTGGCTACACCTTC; CDR3 protein: CASSRQASSGYTF
V gene: TRBV3-1/TRBV3-2; clone size: .; J gene: TRBJ1-4; D gene: .; CDR3 DNA: TGTGCCAGCAGCCTGAGGCGGGCGGGGGTTGAAAAACTGTTTTTT; CDR3 protein: CASSLRRAGVEKLFF